A single sample gave rise to the 25 T cell receptor beta chains below, sequenced in a study of low-dose radiotherapy and immunotherapy resistance in tumors. Primers used for first-strand cDNA, a TRAV- and TRBV-specific set, covered both alpha and beta chains. With a constant-region primer and a V-primer adapter, TCRs were subjected to about 20 PCR cycles of amplification. Via MiXCR, TCRdb re-called the reads, giving one row per CDR3 protein. The sample contains roughly 40,000 distinct CDR3 sequences, approximately 26% of which appear only once. As for time point: after trial treatment. Treatment here: LDRT plus nivolumab, ipilimumab, low-dose cyclophosphamide and aspirin (RACIN trial). Sample: PBMCs, taken after low-dose radiotherapy plus immunotherapy. The receptors stem from a male donor with prostate cancer.

This clonotype was seen at least ten times. The rearrangement uses TRBV3-1 and TRBJ2-7; D unresolved. Trimming shortened V by 0 bases and J by 6 bases, and 3 bases separated the two germline ends. CDR1 and CDR2 from the germline V gene are LGHDT and YNNKEL (reference sequence). This CDR3 contains 11 residues. CDR3 protein: CASSQEAEQYF. CDR3 DNA: TGTGCCAGCAGCCAAGAGGCCGAGCAGTACTTC.

The chain uses TRBV29-1 and TRBJ1-1; the match to TRBD1 covers 11 bases. This CDR3 comprises 17 residues. After removal of 1 base from V and 1 base from J, the junction contained 8 bases not matched to a gene. Germline loops: CDR1 SQVTM, CDR2 ANQGSEA. CDR3 nucleotide sequence: TGCAGCGTTGAAGCCGAAGGACAGGGGGCTCGGAACACTGAAGCTTTCTTT. Translating gives CSVEAEGQGARNTEAFF.

This clonotype has at least ten counts. The V call is TRBV5-5, the J call TRBJ2-5; tentative D call: TRBD1 (6 bases). V was cut by 1 base and J by 5 bases, with 18 bases left in between. The V gene's germline CDR1 is SGHKS and CDR2 YYEKEE (reference sequence). There are 16 residues in the CDR3. Written as DNA, the CDR3 is TGTGCCAGCAGCTTGTTACAGGGTGGCCTCGGGGAGACCCAGTACTTC. This codes for CASSLLQGGLGETQYF. Together with reference TRBV5-5 and TRBJ2-5, the CDR3 gives the full variable domain: DAGVTQSPTHLIKTRGQQVTLRCSPISGHKSVSWYQQVLGQGPQFIFQYYEKEERGRGNFPDRFSARQFPNYSSELNVNALLLGDSALYLCASSLLQGGLGETQYFGPGTRLLVL.

This clonotype was counted at least ten times. The V gene is TRBV6-1, the J gene TRBJ1-2; TRBD1 might be the D (5 bases). Germline V lookup: CDR1 MNHNS, CDR2 SASEGT. The CDR3 consists of 14 residues. V gave up 2 bases and J gave up 2 bases, with 9 bases separating them. The CDR3 DNA sequence: TGTGCCAGCAGTGAAAACCAGGGAAACTATGGCTACACCTTC. It yields the protein CASSENQGNYGYTF.

This clonotype was recorded at least ten times. The genes are TRBV27 and TRBJ1-2; D unresolved. The V end lost 5 bases, the J end lost 4 bases, and 8 bases lay between the germline ends. Germline V lookup: CDR1 MNHEY, CDR2 SMNVEV (reference sequence). The CDR3 sequence is 12 residues long. This CDR3 is CASSDRAYGYTF. The CDR3, as DNA: TGTGCCAGCAGTGACCGCGCCTATGGCTACACCTTC.

Details on this clonotype: Mismatch with germline at one junction end may stem from a read error. V is TRBV6-2 or TRBV6-3 and J is TRBJ2-7; 7 nucleotides align to TRBD1. CDR3 size: 14 residues. Germline lookup yields CDR1 MNHEY and CDR2 SVGEGT. The CDR3 DNA is TGTGCCAGCAGTTACCGACAGGGTCTCGGGGAGCTGTACTTC. It encodes CASSYRQGLGELYF.

This clonotype was found many times. The rearrangement joins TRBV24-1 to TRBJ2-7; TRBD2 is a possible D gene (6 bases). The CDR3 contains 13 residues. CDR1 is KGHDR, CDR2 SFDVKD, per germline. The V end was cut by 7 bases, the J end by 5 bases, with 14 bases between. CDR3 sequence reads: CATSRDSLDEQYF. DNA for the CDR3: TGTGCCACCAGCCGGGACTCTTTGGACGAGCAGTACTTC.

This clonotype was picked up many times. The chain links TRBV2 to TRBJ2-7, with no clear D. The CDR3 has 12 amino acids. Germline CDR1 and CDR2: SNHLY and FYNNEI. V was cut by 7 bases and J by 3 bases, with 10 bases left in between. CDR3 residues: CASTQVIYEQYF. In DNA, the CDR3 is TGTGCCAGCACCCAAGTGATCTACGAGCAGTACTTC.

The table lists this clonotype with many counts. The rearrangement joins TRBV7-2 to TRBJ2-1; 8 bases are shared with TRBD2. CDR3 length equals 20 residues. Germline trimming cut 5 bases from V and 7 bases from J; bases unmatched to any gene: 25. CDR1 is SGHTA and CDR2 is FQGNSA in the germline V gene. This chain's CDR3 is CASSPSLGTRSSYGGNEQFF. CDR3 nucleotide sequence: TGTGCCAGCAGCCCATCGCTAGGGACTAGATCTAGTTACGGCGGAAATGAGCAGTTCTTC.

This clonotype was detected many times. V gene TRBV11-2 combines with J gene TRBJ1-2, with 8 bases identical to TRBD1. The CDR3 is made up of 13 amino acids. Germline V gives CDR1 SGHAT, CDR2 FQNNGV. With 1 base clipped from V and 5 bases from J, the junction kept 0 bases outside the gene matches. Here the CDR3 reads CASSLGQGYGYTF. The CDR3 DNA reads TGTGCCAGCAGCTTAGGACAGGGGTATGGCTACACCTTC. Based on the CDR3 plus reference TRBV11-2 and TRBJ1-2, the full variable domain is EAGVAQSPRYKIIEKRQSVAFWCNPISGHATLYWYQQILGQGPKLLIQFQNNGVVDDSQLPKDRFSAERLKGVDSTLKIQPAKLEDSAVYLCASSLGQGYGYTFGSGTRLTVV.

This clonotype was seen ten or more times. V gene TRBV7-2 combines with J gene TRBJ1-2, with 9 bases lining up with TRBD1. CDR1 is SGHTA, CDR2 FQGNSA, per germline. V was pared by 5 bases and J by 7 bases, with 14 bases of the junction left unmatched. The length of the CDR3 is 16 residues. The CDR3 sequence is CASSVKGQGSSGGYTF. In nucleotides, the CDR3 is TGTGCCAGCAGCGTTAAGGGACAGGGATCCTCGGGTGGCTACACCTTC.

Concerning this clonotype: Relative to the germline gene, one junction end is altered; a read error may explain this. The chain has TRBV10-3 and TRBJ2-3; D perhaps matches TRBD2 (5 bases). Germline values: CDR1 ENHRY, CDR2 SYGVKD. The CDR3 covers 13 residues. The CDR3 reads CGARSADADTHYF. The CDR3 DNA reads as TGTGGCGCGAGGTCAGCGGACGCAGATACGCATTATTTT.

On this clonotype: A far bigger clonotype differs at one base, so this is likely a read error. The rearrangement uses TRBV12-3 or TRBV12-4 and TRBJ2-7, with D perhaps TRBD2 (6 bases). The ends were cut back, 7 bases at V and 7 bases at J, with 26 bases in the middle. This CDR3 has 16 residues. CDR3 DNA sequence: TGTGCCAGCACCGCCTCACCTACTAGCTCCTACAATGAGCAGTACTTC. It translates to CASTASPTSSYNEQYF.

This clonotype showed up many times. The chain uses TRBV27 and TRBJ1-1, with TRBD1 matching over 12 bases. This CDR3 spans 17 amino acids. V lost 0 bases, J lost 4 bases, and 6 bases stayed unmatched. From germline, CDR1 is MNHEY and CDR2 SMNVEV (reference sequence). The chain's CDR3 is CASSLSGQGAGVTEAFF. The DNA of the CDR3 is TGTGCCAGCAGTTTATCGGGACAGGGGGCGGGTGTCACTGAAGCTTTCTTT.

As concerns this clonotype: This likely reflects a read error, since a far larger clone is one base away. The rearrangement uses TRBV10-3 and TRBJ2-7; 9 bases agree with TRBD2. The CDR3 extends over 15 amino acids. Germline V gene lookup returns CDR1 ENHRY and CDR2 SYGVKD. J lost 7 bases, V lost 0 bases, and 7 bases had no gene match. DNA of the CDR3: TGTGCCATCAGTGAGTCGCTAGCGGGAAAGAATGAGCAGTACTTC. Its protein product is CAISESLAGKNEQYF.

Ten or more counts support this clonotype. The rearrangement joins TRBV29-1 to TRBJ2-7; TRBD2 matches at 8 bases. The germline CDR1 and CDR2 sequences are SQVTM and ANQGSEA. The J segment lost 7 bases and the V segment lost 6 bases, leaving 14 bases of the junction unmatched. This CDR3 comprises 14 residues. CDR3 protein: CSVVSGGPGGEQYF. The CDR3, as DNA: TGCAGCGTCGTAAGTGGGGGTCCGGGAGGGGAGCAGTACTTC.

This clonotype appeared many times. The rearrangement links TRBV27 to TRBJ2-1; D ambiguous. The V gene lost 4 bases and the J gene lost 6 bases, with 13 bases spanning the gap. Germline loops: CDR1 MNHEY, CDR2 SMNVEV (reference sequence). The CDR3 loop spans 14 amino acids. CDR3 DNA: TGTGCCAGCAGTTCCGGGTCCTACGGCAATGAGCAGTTCTTC. Amino acid sequence: CASSSGSYGNEQFF.

This clonotype was counted ten times or more. The genes are TRBV12-3 or TRBV12-4 and TRBJ1-1, with a possible D match to TRBD1 (5 bases). V lost 4 bases to trimming and J lost 0 bases, with 9 bases between them. This CDR3 comprises 14 residues. The CDR3: CASSSRTLNTEAFF. The CDR3 region has the DNA TGTGCCAGCAGTTCGCGGACATTGAACACTGAAGCTTTCTTT.

The table lists this clonotype with a few counts. The V call is TRBV5-6, the J call TRBJ2-5; no clear D gene. This CDR3 has 14 residues. V shed 0 bases and J shed 2 bases, with 8 bases lying between them. Germline V lookup: CDR1 SGHDT, CDR2 YYEEEE. The CDR3 nucleotides read TGTGCCAGCAGCTTGGGCTCAGCTCAAGAGACCCAGTACTTC. Translation: CASSLGSAQETQYF.

Ten or more counts support this clonotype. The genes are TRBV4-1 and TRBJ2-1, with 9 nucleotides matching TRBD1. The CDR3 is 17 amino acids. Germline assignment: CDR1 MGHRA and CDR2 YSYEKL. The junction had 13 bases not matched to a gene; V was cut back by 4 bases and J by 6 bases. CDR3 DNA: TGCGCCAGCAGCCTCCGGCCCACGGGACAGGGTTCCAATGAGCAGTTCTTC. The encoded protein is CASSLRPTGQGSNEQFF.

On this clonotype: This likely traces to a read error, being one base from a far larger clone. Because the CDR3's place on the DNA is in doubt, the DNA is left out and the CDR3 is given as listed by TCRdb. This chain connects TRBV10-2 to TRBJ1-4. The germline V gene has CDR1 WSHSY and CDR2 SAAADI. Inclusive of both ends, the CDR3 amounts to 15 amino acids. The chain's CDR3 is CASSVAGGNTGELSF.

Turning to this clonotype: One base separates it from a far larger clone, so it is likely a read error. The chain joins TRBV5-8 to TRBJ2-1; D is unresolved. CDR3 length: 12 residues. Germline loops: CDR1 SGHTS, CDR2 YDEGEE. Between the trimmed V and J ends, which lost 2 bases and 12 bases, there was a span of 12 bases. The CDR3 loop is CASSFPGRGQFF. As DNA, the CDR3 is TGTGCCAGCAGCTTTCCTGGGCGCGGGCAGTTCTTC.

This clonotype was recorded at least ten times. V usage is TRBV11-3 and J usage is TRBJ2-3; 13 bases line up with TRBD2. CDR1 is SGHNT and CDR2 is YENEEA in the germline V gene. This CDR3 contains 16 residues. After removal of 5 bases from V and 2 bases from J, the junction contained 4 bases not matched to a gene. The CDR3 protein is CASSPGTSGTTDTQYF. In DNA, the CDR3 is TGTGCCAGCAGCCCCGGGACTAGCGGGACCACAGATACGCAGTATTTT. Filled out from reference TRBV11-3 and TRBJ2-3, the complete variable domain reads EAGVVQSPRYKIIEKKQPVAFWCNPISGHNTLYWYLQNLGQGPELLIRYENEEAVDDSQLPKDRFSAERLKGVDSTLKIQPAELGDSAVYLCASSPGTSGTTDTQYFGPGTRLTVL.

Comments on this clonotype: A read error is the likely source, as a far larger clone sits one nucleotide away. V is TRBV9 and J is TRBJ2-4; 11 positions match TRBD2. The CDR3 extends over 18 amino acids. The ends lost 5 bases at V and 13 bases at J; junction bases unmatched: 23. Per the germline V gene, CDR1 is SGDLS and CDR2 is YYNGEE. DNA for the CDR3: TGTGCCAGCAGTGACAGTAACGAGCTAGCGGGGGGTTACAATGAGCAGTACTTC. Residues: CASSDSNELAGGYNEQYF.

The chain recombines TRBV12-3 or TRBV12-4 with TRBJ2-7, with D tentatively TRBD1 (6 bases). This CDR3 has 15 amino acids. V gave up 5 bases and J gave up 0 bases, with 14 bases separating them. The CDR3 DNA sequence: TGTGCCAGCAGTCAAGGGGGTTTTAGCTCCTACGAGCAGTACTTC. Translation: CASSQGGFSSYEQYF.